This is a list of T cell receptor beta chains from one sample in a study of T cell responses to AZD1222 COVID-19 vaccine. Only in-frame clones appear in the TCRdb table, and some are missing; sequencing was by immunoSEQ multiplex PCR. This table holds over 100,000 clones, roughly 91% found once. Specimen: peripheral blood, collected 28 days after the second AZD1222 dose. The receptor source for this set is an adult who received the AZD1222 COVID-19 vaccine. CDR3s include the opening cysteine and the closing phenylalanine or tryptophan. The D gene is left open where the match is weak. Where a row states a size, it is once, few, many or the class of an expanded clone; other rows omit it.

clone_size | j_call | v_call | d_call | cdr3_nt | cdr3_aa
. | TRBJ1-3 | TRBV2 | . | TGTGCCAGCAGGGGGGCAGGGATCTCTGGAAACACCATATATTTT | CASRGAGISGNTIYF
. | TRBJ2-1 | TRBV3-1/TRBV3-2 | . | TGTGCCAGCAGCCTAATACTGGGCAATGAGCAGTTCTTC | CASSLILGNEQFF
once | TRBJ1-1 | TRBV28 | TRBD1 | TGTGCCAGCAGTTGGACAGGGAATATGAACACTGAAGCTTTCTTT | CASSWTGNMNTEAFF
. | TRBJ2-1 | TRBV19 | TRBD1 | TGTGCCACTCACCTCCGGGACAGGGGAAGCTATGAGCAGTTCTTC | CATHLRDRGSYEQFF
once | TRBJ2-7 | TRBV27 | . | TGTGCCAGCAGGGGTGGGGCACTCTTCCAAACTCCTAACGAGCAGTACTTC | CASRGGALFQTPNEQYF
. | TRBJ2-3 | TRBV7-9 | . | TGTGCCAGCAGCCTCAGAGGGGCAGATACGCAGTATTTT | CASSLRGADTQYF
. | TRBJ2-1 | TRBV29-1 | TRBD2 | TGCAGCGTACGCGGGAGCAATGAGCAGTTCTTC | CSVRGSNEQFF
. | TRBJ1-1 | TRBV19 | . | TGTGCCAGTAGTAGGCAGACAGGAGGGAACACTGAAGCTTTCTTT | CASSRQTGGNTEAFF
. | TRBJ2-7 | TRBV6-5 | TRBD1 | TGTGCCAGCAGTCCTGACAGGGTAACTCCCTACGAGCAGTACTTC | CASSPDRVTPYEQYF
. | TRBJ2-3 | TRBV7-8 | TRBD2 | TGTGCCAGCAGCTCAATACGGCGCAGACTAGCGGGGTCCACAGATACGCAGTATTTT | CASSSIRRRLAGSTDTQYF
. | TRBJ2-5 | TRBV23-1 | TRBD1 | TGCGCCAGCAGTCGCGGGACAGGGGACGAGACCCAGTACTTC | CASSRGTGDETQYF
. | TRBJ1-2 | TRBV19 | . | TGTGCCAGTAGTATCCAGCCCAGGGTCGGCTATGGCTACACCTTC | CASSIQPRVGYGYTF
. | TRBJ1-1 | TRBV5-1 | . | TGCGCCAGCAGCCGGTACAGGGTTAACACTGAAGCTTTCTTT | CASSRYRVNTEAFF
. | TRBJ2-1 | TRBV4-2 | TRBD2 | TGTGCCAGCAGCCGGACTAGCGGGAGGGCCGCGACTTACAATGAGCAGTTCTTC | CASSRTSGRAATYNEQFF
. | TRBJ2-1 | TRBV27 | . | TGTGCCAGCAGTCGAGGACTTCCCTACAATGAGCAGTTCTTC | CASSRGLPYNEQFF
few | TRBJ2-2 | TRBV7-7 | . | TGTGCTAGCAGCTTAGCGGCCAGGGGGGCCGGTGTGGGGGAGCTGTTTTTT | CASSLAARGAGVGELFF
once | TRBJ1-6 | TRBV6-6 | . | TGTGCCAGCAGTCCAACCACAGGGAGCTCCTATAATTCACCCCTCCACTTT | CASSPTTGSSYNSPLHF
. | TRBJ2-7 | TRBV6-6 | . | TGTGCCAGCGGGGGCTGGACTTCAGAGCAGTACTTC | CASGGWTSEQYF
. | TRBJ1-2 | TRBV10-3 | . | TGTGCCATCAGTGAGTCTGCGGGGAGTACTTATGAGGGCCTTGGCTACACCTTC | CAISESAGSTYEGLGYTF
. | TRBJ2-3 | TRBV4-1 | TRBD2 | TGCGCCAGCAGCCAAGGCCGTACTAGCGGGACCCGCACAGATACGCAGTATTTT | CASSQGRTSGTRTDTQYF
once | TRBJ1-2 | TRBV4-1 | . | TGCGCCAGCAGCCAAGCCCCAGGGTCCCATTATGGCTACACCTTC | CASSQAPGSHYGYTF
. | TRBJ2-3 | TRBV5-1 | . | TGCGCCAGCAGCATCCCGGACAGTAACCCAGATACGCAGTATTTT | CASSIPDSNPDTQYF
. | TRBJ2-7 | TRBV28 | TRBD1 | TGTGCCACCTTGCCTGGAGGACAGGGGTCTCGCGAGCAGTACTTC | CATLPGGQGSREQYF
. | TRBJ2-7 | TRBV5-1 | . | TGCGCCAGCAGCTTGGGCCCAGGGGTAAAAGAGCAGTACTTC | CASSLGPGVKEQYF
. | TRBJ1-6 | TRBV5-1 | . | TGCGCCAGCAGTGCATACAACAGGGCCCATGGATCACCCCTCCACTTT | CASSAYNRAHGSPLHF
. | TRBJ2-3 | TRBV9 | . | TGTGCCAGCAGCGGGGTGGGCAGCACAGATACGCAGTATTTT | CASSGVGSTDTQYF
. | TRBJ1-4 | TRBV7-9 | . | TGTGCCAGCAGCGAAGGTGGGGCTACACTGTTTTTT | CASSEGGATLFF
. | TRBJ1-6 | TRBV28 | . | TGTGCCAGCAGTTTAGGCAGGCCCAATTCACCCCTCCACTTT | CASSLGRPNSPLHF
. | TRBJ1-1 | TRBV18 | . | TGTGCCAGCTCACTGAACACTGAAGCTTTCTTT | CASSLNTEAFF
. | TRBJ2-7 | TRBV30 | . | TGTGCCTGGAGTGTAGGTCGCAGGCTACGCTCCTACGAGCAGTACTTC | CAWSVGRRLRSYEQYF
. | TRBJ2-7 | TRBV19 | TRBD1 | TGTGCCAGTAGTGTCAACCGGGACAGGGGCTACGAGCAGTACTTC | CASSVNRDRGYEQYF
. | TRBJ2-2 | TRBV3-1/TRBV3-2 | . | TGTGCCAGCAGCCAATTACATGGGGGCCTAGCCGGGGAGCTGTTTTTT | CASSQLHGGLAGELFF
. | TRBJ1-5 | TRBV19 | . | TGTGCCAGTAGTGCGGATTATAGCAATCAGCCCCAGCATTTT | CASSADYSNQPQHF
. | TRBJ1-2 | TRBV5-1 | TRBD1 | TGCGCCAGCTACGCGGGACAGTCGAACCATGGCTACACCTTC | CASYAGQSNHGYTF
. | TRBJ2-7 | TRBV19 | . | TGTGCCAGTAGAGACGGACAGCACCGATCCTACGAGCAGTACTTC | CASRDGQHRSYEQYF